This T cell receptor beta chain was recovered during a study of blood T cell repertoires in COVID-19. Study summary: Researchers got acute and convalescent COVID-19 samples from the United States, Italy and Spain. The analysed material was cDNA or gDNA that came from T cells, B-cell-depleted T cells, or PBMCs.

The germline V gene encodes CDR1 MGHRA and CDR2 YSYEKL. This CDR3 has 15 amino acids. Trimming shortened V by 1 base and J by 2 bases, and 12 bases separated the two germline ends. Enrollment of patients from Seattle took place during active infection, with longitudinal follow-up. Source study methods: Using reference gene primer amplification, nucleated cell counts were estimated. Here immunoSEQ multiplex PCR was the method, and the copy in TCRdb shows in-frame clones only, minus some. V and J calls and clone size are as listed in that table; D and trimming were resolved from the DNA. The table shows 250,000 or so clones, with 85% to 90% occurring only once.

The chain has TRBV4-1 and TRBJ2-7; tentative D call: TRBD1 (5 bases). The TCR was taken from a woman aged 60-70 years with COVID-19, enrolled during active disease. Sequences were obtained from peripheral blood. The CDR3 coding sequence is TGCGCCAGCAGCCAAGTTCCTACAGGACCCTACGAGCAGTACTTC. Translating gives CASSQVPTGPYEQYF.